Each of the 26 T cell receptor beta chains below was sequenced from the same sample in a study of CD8 T cells in ankylosing spondylitis. TCRdb reprocessed the 5' RACE reads via MiXCR and lists one record per CDR3 protein. The data show a few hundred thousand distinct CDR3 sequences, with about an eighth seen just once and about 6.5% held by the top ten. Study findings and constraints: Several highly homologous variants formed a TCR beta motif that appeared characteristic of ankylosing spondylitis blood.

No antigens are known for them. The sequenced sample was blood, either unsorted or a sorted T cell fraction (not recorded which). These receptors came from a male donor with ankylosing spondylitis.

In its sample, this clonotype was seen a few times. The chain recombines TRBV21-1 with TRBJ2-3; the table's D call of TRBD1 was not tested on the DNA. TRBV21-1 is noted as a pseudogene. The CDR3 consists of 12 residues. CDR3 coding DNA: TGTGCCAGCAGACGTTGGGCGGATACGCAGTATTTT. Its translation: CASRRWADTQYF.

DNA for the CDR3: TGTGCCAGCAGCAGACGGACAGGGGGCTTTGGAAACACCATATATTTT. This encodes CASSRRTGGFGNTIYF. V usage is TRBV9 and J usage is TRBJ1-3; the match to TRBD1 covers 11 bases. V lost 4 bases to trimming and J lost 3 bases; unmatched junction nucleotides: 6. This CDR3 has 16 amino acids. The germline V gene has CDR1 SGDLS and CDR2 YYNGEE.

The genes are TRBV20-1 and TRBJ2-1; TRBD1 matches 11 bases. Per the germline V gene, CDR1 is DFQATT and CDR2 is SNEGSKA (reference sequence). Trimming cost V 5 bases and J 13 bases; bases outside gene matches: 7. This CDR3 comprises 12 residues. The CDR3 DNA follows: TGCAGTGCTGCCGGACAGGGGGCCTTTCAGTTCTTC. It yields the protein CSAAGQGAFQFF.

This clonotype was counted only a few times. The chain couples TRBV19 to TRBJ2-3; TRBD1 aligns across 11 bases. Germline CDR1 and CDR2: LNHDA and SQIVND (reference sequence). V gave up 6 bases and J gave up 5 bases; unmatched junction bases: 4. The CDR3 contains 14 residues. The CDR3 region is CASRDRGLRDTQYF. As DNA, the CDR3 is TGTGCCAGTAGGGACAGGGGGCTTAGAGATACGCAGTATTTT.

This clonotype has only a few counts. This chain links TRBV20-1 with TRBJ1-3; TRBD1 might be the D (5 bases). V was clipped by 5 bases and J by 0 bases, with 17 bases between them. This CDR3 comprises 16 residues. From germline, CDR1 is DFQATT and CDR2 SNEGSKA (reference sequence). As DNA, the CDR3 is TGCAGTGCTCCCAGGACACGGTCGAGCTCTGGAAACACCATATATTTT. Its protein is CSAPRTRSSSGNTIYF.

This clonotype was observed many times. This chain uses TRBV5-1 with TRBJ1-1, with D possibly being TRBD1 (5 bases). The CDR3 sequence is 14 residues long. Between the trimmed V and J ends, which lost 0 bases and 1 base, there was a span of 7 bases. CDR1 and CDR2 (germline): SGHRS, YFSETQ. CDR3 in amino acids: CASSLDRPNTEAFF. CDR3 coding DNA: TGCGCCAGCAGCTTGGACAGGCCGAACACTGAAGCTTTCTTT.

CDR3 bases: TGTGCCAGCAGCTTTGCCGGGACAGGGGATGAAAAACTGTTTTTT. It specifies CASSFAGTGDEKLFF. The gene calls are TRBV7-9 and TRBJ1-4; the match to TRBD1 covers 10 bases. The junction had 4 bases not matched to a gene; V was cut back by 3 bases and J by 6 bases. Germline CDR1 and CDR2: SEHNR and FQNEAQ (reference sequence). The CDR3 has 15 residues.

This clonotype came up a few times. The rearrangement links TRBV10-3 to TRBJ2-5; 8 nucleotides agree with TRBD1. Looked up from germline, CDR1 is ENHRY and CDR2 is SYGVKD. V gave up 0 bases and J gave up 5 bases; unmatched junction bases: 14. The CDR3 consists of 18 residues. The CDR3 region has the DNA TGTGCCATCAGTGAGTCCCCCGGGCGGACAGGGACATGGGAGACCCAGTACTTC. Translation: CAISESPGRTGTWETQYF.

The chain recombines TRBV5-1 with TRBJ2-1; D perhaps matches TRBD1 (6 bases). V was trimmed by 0 bases and J by 5 bases, leaving 12 bases between them. CDR3 length: 15 residues. The V gene's germline CDR1 is SGHRS and CDR2 YFSETQ. The CDR3 loop is CASSLVQGIHNEQFF. As DNA, the CDR3 is TGCGCCAGCAGCTTGGTCCAGGGGATTCACAATGAGCAGTTCTTC.

The gene calls are TRBV2 and TRBJ2-7; tentatively, D is TRBD2 (5 bases). Germline V gene data show CDR1 as SNHLY and CDR2 as FYNNEI. There are 12 residues in the CDR3. Trimming removed 6 bases at V and 7 bases at J, with 13 bases between. The CDR3 nucleotides are TGTGCCAGCAGACCGGACTGGTATGAGCAGTACTTC. It codes for CASRPDWYEQYF.

In the case of this clonotype: Relative to the germline gene, one junction end is altered; a read error may explain this. The rearrangement joins TRBV7-2 to TRBJ2-7, with a possible D match to TRBD2 (5 bases). Germline assignment: CDR1 SGHTA and CDR2 FQGNSA. This CDR3 comprises 13 residues. The CDR3 loop reads CASSFNPGYERYF. CDR3 DNA sequence: TGTGCCAGCAGCTTTAATCCGGGATACGAGCGGTACTTC.

This clonotype turned up a few times. This chain uses TRBV12-3 or TRBV12-4 with TRBJ1-5, with TRBD1 matching over 7 bases. CDR3 length: 13 amino acids. The V and J ends lost 6 bases and 8 bases, in that order; junction bases with no gene match: 7. The CDR3 coding sequence is TGTGCCAGCAGCAGGGGGGGTTGGGAGCCCCAGCATTTT. It encodes CASSRGGWEPQHF.

This clonotype has just a few counts. The chain couples TRBV24-1 to TRBJ2-2; weak D call: TRBD1 (5 bases). The CDR3 sequence is 16 residues long. Germline loops: CDR1 KGHDR, CDR2 SFDVKD. The V and J ends lost 5 bases and 1 base respectively, with 13 bases between them. CDR3 amino acids: CATSAPGSENTGELFF. CDR3 DNA sequence: TGTGCCACCAGTGCCCCAGGGTCAGAGAACACCGGGGAGCTGTTTTTT.

The V gene is TRBV9, the J gene TRBJ1-6; D possibly corresponds to TRBD1 (5 bases). Looked up from germline, CDR1 is SGDLS and CDR2 is YYNGEE. V was pared by 3 bases and J by 7 bases, with 14 bases between. This CDR3 spans 15 amino acids. CDR3 in amino acids: CASSASGDGNSPLHF. The CDR3 bases are TGTGCCAGCAGCGCCTCTGGGGACGGGAATTCACCCCTCCACTTT. Combining the CDR3 with reference TRBV9 and TRBJ1-6 gives the whole variable domain DSGVTQTPKHLITATGQRVTLRCSPRSGDLSVYWYQQSLDQGLQFLIQYYNGEERAKGNILERFSAQQFPDLHSELNLSSLELGDSALYFCASSASGDGNSPLHFGNGTRLTVT.

A few counts support this clonotype. The rearrangement uses TRBV24-1 and TRBJ1-5; D not resolved. The germline V gene has CDR1 KGHDR and CDR2 SFDVKD. V gave up 5 bases and J gave up 0 bases, with 7 bases separating them. The CDR3 spans 14 residues. In nucleotides, the CDR3 is TGTGCCACCAGTGTCGCGGATAGCAATCAGCCCCAGCATTTT. Its translation: CATSVADSNQPQHF.

This clonotype was seen at least ten times. The chain links TRBV24-1 to TRBJ1-1; 11 bases agree with TRBD1. This CDR3 is 16 amino acids long. Losses at the gene ends were 3 bases for V and 1 base for J; bases not matched to a gene: 3. Germline-derived CDR1 and CDR2 are KGHDR and SFDVKD. The CDR3 nucleotides read TGTGCCACCAGTGATGGACAGGGGGCGGGGAACACTGAAGCTTTCTTT. This codes for CATSDGQGAGNTEAFF.

This clonotype was counted only a few times. The rearrangement links TRBV3-1 to TRBJ1-2; 9 positions agree with TRBD1. With 3 bases clipped from V and 7 bases from J, the junction kept 12 bases outside the gene matches. Germline-derived CDR1 and CDR2 are LGHDT and YNNKEL (reference sequence). CDR3 size: 16 residues. The CDR3 loop reads CASSHVDQDRGFGYTF. In DNA form, the CDR3 reads TGTGCCAGCAGCCATGTCGACCAGGACAGGGGTTTTGGCTACACCTTC.

The chain links TRBV20-1 to TRBJ2-2; 9 bases agree with TRBD2. V was clipped by 5 bases and J by 7 bases; unmatched bases: 8. This CDR3 is built from 14 residues. Germline assignment: CDR1 DFQATT and CDR2 SNEGSKA (reference sequence). The CDR3 DNA reads as TGCAGTGCTGCCTACGGGACTAGCAACGGGGAGCTGTTTTTT. Its protein product is CSAAYGTSNGELFF.

V gene TRBV15 combines with J gene TRBJ2-5; no clear D. V lost 0 bases, J lost 3 bases, and 8 bases lay in between. The CDR3 extends over 14 amino acids. CDR1 is LNHNV, CDR2 YYDKDF, per germline (reference sequence). CDR3 in DNA: TGTGCCACCAGCAGAGATGTTTCTGAAGAGACCCAGTACTTC. It is translated as CATSRDVSEETQYF. The variable domain in full, completed from reference TRBV15 and TRBJ2-5, reads DAMVIQNPRYQVTQFGKPVTLSCSQTLNHNVMYWYQQKSSQAPKLLFHYYDKDFNNEADTPDNFQSRRPNTSFCFLDIRSPGLGDTAMYLCATSRDVSEETQYFGPGTRLLVL.

This chain uses TRBV5-1 with TRBJ1-5; the match to TRBD1 covers 7 bases. The V gene's germline CDR1 is SGHRS and CDR2 YFSETQ. V trimming: 0 bases; J trimming: 4 bases; junction bases outside the gene matches: 7. The CDR3 extends over 16 amino acids. CDR3 nucleotides: TGCGCCAGCAGCTTGGGGAGGGACAGCCAAAATCAGCCCCAGCATTTT. Its translation is CASSLGRDSQNQPQHF.

The V call is TRBV11-2, the J call TRBJ1-2; 9 nucleotides agree with TRBD1. CDR3 length: 14 amino acids. With V trimmed by 5 bases and J by 4 bases, 5 bases remained unmatched. Germline-derived CDR1 and CDR2 are SGHAT and FQNNGV. CDR3 DNA: TGTGCCAGCAGCCGAACGACAGGGGGCTATGGCTACACCTTC. It translates to CASSRTTGGYGYTF.

V gene TRBV7-8 combines with J gene TRBJ2-5; the match to TRBD2 covers 11 bases. Germline lookup yields CDR1 SGHVS and CDR2 FQNEAQ. This CDR3 region has 16 residues. Unmatched junction bases numbered 8, after V lost 3 bases and J lost 5 bases. The CDR3 coding sequence is TGTGCCAGCAGCTTTGGTAGCGGGAGGGCCCAGGAGACCCAGTACTTC. Residues: CASSFGSGRAQETQYF.

The rearrangement joins TRBV11-2 to TRBJ2-6; D possibly matches TRBD1 or TRBD2 (5 bases each). The length of the CDR3 is 19 residues. V dropped 7 bases and J dropped 0 bases, with 22 bases sitting between them. Germline V gene sequence: CDR1 SGHAT, CDR2 FQNNGV. The CDR3 DNA reads as TGTGCCAGCAAAACCCAACCGGGACCACTGAGCTCTGGGGCCAACGTCCTGACTTTC. Translation: CASKTQPGPLSSGANVLTF.

This chain joins TRBV29-1 and TRBJ2-5; weak D call: TRBD2 (6 bases). The CDR3 is 13 residues long. Germline V CDR1 and CDR2: SQVTM, ANQGSEA. Between the trimmed V and J ends, which lost 3 bases and 5 bases, there was a span of 13 bases. The CDR3 DNA is TGCAGCGTTGATTTGGGGGAGGTCGAGACCCAGTACTTC. The encoded protein is CSVDLGEVETQYF.

The V call is TRBV27, the J call TRBJ2-5, with unresolved D. The CDR3 loop spans 14 amino acids. V was pared by 3 bases and J by 5 bases, with 13 bases between. In germline, CDR1 is MNHEY, CDR2 SMNVEV (reference sequence). The CDR3 loop reads CASSLSSWPETQYF. CDR3 in DNA: TGTGCCAGCAGTTTGTCGAGTTGGCCGGAGACCCAGTACTTC.

The J gene is TRBJ1-1, the V gene TRBV14; D perhaps matches TRBD1 (5 bases). The CDR3 covers 18 residues. Germline lookup yields CDR1 SGHDN and CDR2 FVKESK. Trimming pared 0 bases from V and 0 bases from J, leaving 17 bases between. The CDR3 loop reads CASSQDPGGWGMNTEAFF. The CDR3 DNA reads TGTGCCAGCAGCCAAGACCCCGGCGGATGGGGGATGAACACTGAAGCTTTCTTT.